One sample yielded the 20 T cell receptor beta chains listed below, sequenced in a study of T cell changes during pregnancy in multiple sclerosis. Sequencing used immunoSEQ multiplex PCR; TCRdb keeps in-frame clones, though not all of them. Among about 40,000 clones listed, more than 85% were seen once. Sequencing was performed on CD8+ T cells from peripheral blood mononuclear cells, taken in the third trimester of pregnancy. The receptors were gathered from a female donor with multiple sclerosis, enrolled in a pregnancy study.

The gene calls are TRBV5-4 and TRBJ1-2; 8 bases match TRBD1. The V gene's germline CDR1 is SGHNT and CDR2 YYREEE (reference sequence). The CDR3 length is 14 residues. The junction had 4 bases not matched to a gene; V was cut back by 4 bases and J by 2 bases. CDR3 in amino acids: CASSNRGFNYGYTF. CDR3 in DNA: TGTGCCAGCAGCAACAGGGGGTTCAACTATGGCTACACCTTC.

This clone has only a few counts. V is TRBV10-2 and J is TRBJ2-2, with TRBD1 matching 9 bases. The CDR3 is 15 amino acids. Trimming took 6 bases from V and 3 from J; bases not matched to a gene: 5. CDR1 and CDR2 from the germline V gene are WSHSY and SAAADI. The CDR3 loop is CASRPGTGYTGELFF. The CDR3 DNA is TGCGCCAGCAGACCCGGGACAGGGTACACCGGGGAGCTGTTTTTT.

The CDR3: CASRTGGLWGSYTF. CDR3 coding DNA: TGTGCCAGCAGGACAGGGGGCCTCTGGGGGAGCTACACCTTC. The chain carries TRBV27 and TRBJ1-2, with TRBD1 matching over 10 bases. With V trimmed by 6 bases and J by 9 bases, 10 bases remained unmatched. The length of the CDR3 is 14 residues. Germline V gene sequence: CDR1 MNHEY, CDR2 SMNVEV (reference sequence).

The chain joins TRBV13 to TRBJ2-3; D call uncertain. The CDR3 totals 15 residues. The ends were cut back, 4 bases at V and 0 bases at J, with 11 bases in the middle. Germline-derived CDR1 and CDR2 are PRHDT and FYEKMQ (reference sequence). Here the CDR3 DNA reads TGTGCCAGCAGCTGGTCGGAGCCAAGCACAGATACGCAGTATTTT. This encodes CASSWSEPSTDTQYF.

The chain employs TRBV27 and TRBJ2-1; 9 nucleotides line up with TRBD2. Trimming at V came to 8 bases and at J to 6 bases, leaving 8 bases not matched to a gene. This CDR3 is 14 amino acids long. Germline V gives CDR1 MNHEY, CDR2 SMNVEV (reference sequence). The CDR3 nucleotides are TGTGCCAGCTCCCGGGCGGGGGGGAGCAATGAGCAGTTCTTC. Protein: CASSRAGGSNEQFF.

This clone appeared once. The rearrangement joins TRBV15 to TRBJ2-3; the match to TRBD2 covers 11 bases. After removal of 3 bases from V and 5 bases from J, the junction contained 16 bases not matched to a gene. CDR3 length equals 19 residues. Germline V CDR1 and CDR2: LNHNV, YYDKDF (reference sequence). CDR3 protein: CATSSSSLVAGGPLDTQYF. The CDR3 DNA reads as TGTGCCACCAGCAGTTCCTCGTTGGTAGCGGGGGGGCCTCTAGATACGCAGTATTTT.

The chain carries TRBV11-2 and TRBJ2-3; 9 bases align to TRBD2. V shed 3 bases and J 4 bases; nucleotides not matched to a gene: 14. In germline, CDR1 is SGHAT, CDR2 FQNNGV. CDR3 length equals 18 residues. The CDR3 DNA reads TGTGCCAGCAGCTTCGGAACCGGGACTAGCCTAGGGGCAGATACGCAGTATTTT. This encodes CASSFGTGTSLGADTQYF.

This chain connects TRBV30 to TRBJ1-5, with a possible D match to TRBD1 (6 bases). Germline assignment: CDR1 GTSNPN and CDR2 SVGIG (reference sequence). Trimming stripped 0 bases from V and 3 bases from J, with 9 bases between. CDR3 length: 14 residues. CDR3 loop: CAWSVRQDNQPQHF. CDR3 nucleotides: TGTGCCTGGAGTGTACGACAGGACAATCAGCCCCAGCATTTT. Drawing the rest from reference TRBV30 and TRBJ1-5, the complete variable domain is SQTIHQWPATLVQPVGSPLSLECTVEGTSNPNLYWYRQAAGRGLQLLFYSVGIGQISSEVPQNLSASRPQDRQFILSSKKLLLSDSGFYLCAWSVRQDNQPQHFGDGTRLSIL.

This chain links TRBV5-1 with TRBJ1-3; tentative D call: TRBD1 (5 bases). The CDR3 covers 14 residues. Germline loops: CDR1 SGHRS, CDR2 YFSETQ. The germline V and J ends were trimmed by 4 bases and 0 bases, with 8 bases remaining between them. The chain's CDR3 is CASSGAGSGNTIYF. CDR3 nucleotides: TGCGCCAGCAGCGGGGCAGGCTCTGGAAACACCATATATTTT. Full variable domain (outside the CDR3, taken from reference TRBV5-1 and TRBJ1-3): KAGVTQTPRYLIKTRGQQVTLSCSPISGHRSVSWYQQTPGQGLQFLFEYFSETQRNKGNFPGRFSGRQFSNSRSEMNVSTLELGDSALYLCASSGAGSGNTIYFGEGSWLTVV.

This clone was counted once. V is TRBV13 and J is TRBJ2-5, with 7 nucleotides matching TRBD1. There are 16 residues in the CDR3. Germline V CDR1 and CDR2: PRHDT, FYEKMQ (reference sequence). Trimming cost V 5 bases and J 1 base; bases outside gene matches: 10. CDR3 DNA: TGTGCCAGCAGCGCCGCTAACAGGGGAGCCCAAGAGACCCAGTACTTC. This sequence encodes CASSAANRGAQETQYF.

The V gene is TRBV7-6, the J gene TRBJ1-4; 9 bases fit TRBD1. This CDR3 is built from 13 residues. Germline lookup yields CDR1 SGHVS and CDR2 FNYEAQ. With V trimmed by 5 bases and J by 11 bases, 6 bases remained unmatched. The CDR3 protein is CASSPGTGFKLFF. The CDR3 DNA reads as TGTGCCAGCAGCCCTGGGACAGGGTTTAAACTGTTTTTT.

The chain carries TRBV27 and TRBJ2-7; 7 bases are a match to TRBD2. J gave up 7 bases and V 0 bases, and 0 bases lay outside the gene matches. This CDR3 contains 12 residues. Germline V gene sequence: CDR1 MNHEY, CDR2 SMNVEV (reference sequence). CDR3 sequence (DNA): TGTGCCAGCAGTTTATCGGGGGGGGAGCAGTACTTC. This codes for CASSLSGGEQYF.

The genes are TRBV10-3 and TRBJ2-7; a possible D gene is TRBD2 (6 bases). The CDR3 consists of 14 residues. The germline V and J ends were trimmed by 3 bases and 2 bases, with 11 bases remaining between them. From germline, CDR1 is ENHRY and CDR2 SYGVKD. CDR3 sequence: CAISDAGSPYEQYF. The CDR3 coding sequence is TGTGCCATCAGTGACGCGGGGAGTCCCTACGAGCAGTACTTC.

The chain couples TRBV9 to TRBJ2-5, with no clear D. The CDR3 contains 14 residues. The germline CDR1 and CDR2 sequences are SGDLS and YYNGEE. Trimming stripped 0 bases from V and 3 bases from J, with 9 bases between. DNA of the CDR3: TGTGCCAGCAGCGTAGGCTCAGGTAAAGAGACCCAGTACTTC. Translating it yields CASSVGSGKETQYF. The full variable domain, its missing parts supplied by reference TRBV9 and TRBJ2-5, is DSGVTQTPKHLITATGQRVTLRCSPRSGDLSVYWYQQSLDQGLQFLIQYYNGEERAKGNILERFSAQQFPDLHSELNLSSLELGDSALYFCASSVGSGKETQYFGPGTRLLVL.

The gene calls are TRBV29-1 and TRBJ2-7, with D possibly matching TRBD2 (6 bases). The CDR3 loop spans 14 amino acids. Per the germline V gene, CDR1 is SQVTM and CDR2 is ANQGSEA. Trimming shortened V by 4 bases and J by 0 bases, and 13 bases separated the two germline ends. The CDR3 protein is CSVGWYGSSYEQYF. The CDR3 DNA follows: TGCAGCGTTGGGTGGTACGGGAGCTCCTACGAGCAGTACTTC.

V usage is TRBV30 and J usage is TRBJ2-5; 7 nucleotides align to TRBD2. Trimming removed 3 bases from V and 5 bases from J; junction bases left unmatched: 12. The germline CDR1 and CDR2 sequences are GTSNPN and SVGIG (reference sequence). There are 15 residues in the CDR3. CDR3: CAWSRGSGFGETQYF. The CDR3 nucleotides read TGTGCCTGGAGCCGGGGTAGCGGGTTTGGGGAGACCCAGTACTTC.

This chain joins TRBV28 and TRBJ2-7; D perhaps matches TRBD2 (5 bases). The germline V and J ends were trimmed by 7 bases and 3 bases, with 7 bases remaining between them. The CDR3 has 11 amino acids. Looked up from germline, CDR1 is MDHEN and CDR2 is SYDVKM. CDR3 coding DNA: TGTGCCAGCAAAGACTACTACGAGCAGTACTTC. Residues: CASKDYYEQYF. Together with reference TRBV28 and TRBJ2-7, the CDR3 gives the full variable domain: DVKVTQSSRYLVKRTGEKVFLECVQDMDHENMFWYRQDPGLGLRLIYFSYDVKMKEKGDIPEGYSVSREKKERFSLILESASTNQTSMYLCASKDYYEQYFGPGTRLTVT.

The rearrangement links TRBV27 to TRBJ1-5; 9 positions match TRBD1. Germline values: CDR1 MNHEY, CDR2 SMNVEV (reference sequence). This CDR3 is 14 amino acids long. Trimming removed 8 bases from V and 7 bases from J; junction bases left unmatched: 9. The CDR3 DNA sequence: TGTGCCAGCGGTAACAGGGGGCCGGACCAGCCCCAGCATTTT. Residues: CASGNRGPDQPQHF.

The V and J genes are TRBV5-4 and TRBJ1-1; D ambiguous. The germline V gene encodes CDR1 SGHNT and CDR2 YYREEE (reference sequence). The CDR3 is 17 residues long. The V and J ends lost 4 bases and 0 bases respectively, with 19 bases between them. CDR3: CASSPPGNWIVNTEAFF. For the CDR3, the DNA is TGTGCCAGCAGCCCCCCGGGAAACTGGATAGTGAACACTGAAGCTTTCTTT.

The rearrangement joins TRBV9 to TRBJ1-4; TRBD1 is a possible D gene (5 bases). CDR1 is SGDLS and CDR2 is YYNGEE in the germline V gene. The CDR3 length is 14 residues. Trimming took 4 bases from V and 7 from J, leaving 14 bases between them. This chain's CDR3 is CASSPPGGGEKLFF. The CDR3 DNA is TGTGCCAGCAGCCCTCCTGGGGGAGGTGAAAAACTGTTTTTT.